This record covers a single T cell receptor (beta chain). At one boundary the junction diverges from the germline segment, which might be a read error. The sample originates from a study of T cells in localized non-small cell lung cancer. TCRdb keeps only in-frame clones here, not all; method: immunoSEQ multiplex PCR. The sample lists tens of thousands of clones, roughly 86% occurring once. CDR3 length equals 12 residues. The germline CDR1 and CDR2 sequences are MGHRA and YSYEKL. The sample consisted of peripheral blood, taken before any cancer treatment. This TCR derives from a woman aged 18 to 50 with stage III lung adenocarcinoma. This sequence joins TRBV4-1 and TRBJ1-4; 7 bases align to TRBD1. CDR3 loop: CGSRDSHGKLFF. CDR3 nucleotide sequence: TGCGGCAGCAGGGACAGTCACGGAAAACTGTTTTTT.